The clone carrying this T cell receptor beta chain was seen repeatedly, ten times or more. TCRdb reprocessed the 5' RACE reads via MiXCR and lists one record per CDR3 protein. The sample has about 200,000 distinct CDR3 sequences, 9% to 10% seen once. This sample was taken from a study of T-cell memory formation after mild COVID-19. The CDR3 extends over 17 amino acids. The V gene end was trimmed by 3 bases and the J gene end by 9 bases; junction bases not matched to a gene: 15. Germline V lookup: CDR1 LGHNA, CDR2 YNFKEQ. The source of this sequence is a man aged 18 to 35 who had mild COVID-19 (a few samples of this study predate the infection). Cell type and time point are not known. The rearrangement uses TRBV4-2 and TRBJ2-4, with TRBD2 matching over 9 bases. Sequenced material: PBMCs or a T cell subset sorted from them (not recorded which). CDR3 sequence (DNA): TGTGCCAGCAGCCAGGACCTACATAGCGGGGGAGAAAGCATTCAGTACTTC. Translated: CASSQDLHSGGESIQYF.